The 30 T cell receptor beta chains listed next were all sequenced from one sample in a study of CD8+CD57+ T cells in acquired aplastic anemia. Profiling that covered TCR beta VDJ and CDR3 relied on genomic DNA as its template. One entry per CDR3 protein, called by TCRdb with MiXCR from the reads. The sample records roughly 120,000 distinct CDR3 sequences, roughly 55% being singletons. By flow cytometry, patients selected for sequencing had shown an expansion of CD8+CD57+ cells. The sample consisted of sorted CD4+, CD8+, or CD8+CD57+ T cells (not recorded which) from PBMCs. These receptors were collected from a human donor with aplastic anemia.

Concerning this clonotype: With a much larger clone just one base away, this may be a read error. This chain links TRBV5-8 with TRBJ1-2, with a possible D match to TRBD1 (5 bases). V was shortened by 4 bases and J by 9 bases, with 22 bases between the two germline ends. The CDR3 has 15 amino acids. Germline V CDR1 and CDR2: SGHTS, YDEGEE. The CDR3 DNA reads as TGTGCCAGCAGCCAGGATTTGGGGGATGTCGGTAGCTACACCTTC. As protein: CASSQDLGDVGSYTF.

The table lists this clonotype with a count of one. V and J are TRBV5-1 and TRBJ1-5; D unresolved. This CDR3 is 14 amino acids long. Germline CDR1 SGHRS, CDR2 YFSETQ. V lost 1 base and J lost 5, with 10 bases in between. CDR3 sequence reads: CASSLRTDHQPQHF. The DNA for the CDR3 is TGCGCCAGCAGCTTGAGGACGGACCATCAGCCCCAGCATTTT.

CDR3 in amino acids: CAISDYDRLGYTDTQYF. CDR3 nucleotides: TGTGCCATCAGTGACTACGACAGGCTTGGTTACACAGATACGCAGTATTTT. This chain joins TRBV10-3 and TRBJ2-3, with D perhaps matching TRBD1 (6 bases). The V end was cut by 3 bases, the J end by 2 bases, with 18 bases between. Germline lookup yields CDR1 ENHRY and CDR2 SYGVKD. The CDR3 runs to 17 residues.

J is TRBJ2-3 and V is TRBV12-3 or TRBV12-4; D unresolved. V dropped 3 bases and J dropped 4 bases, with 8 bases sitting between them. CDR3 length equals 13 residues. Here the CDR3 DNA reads TGTGCCAGCAGTTTCGGAGCATCAGATACGCAGTATTTT. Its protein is CASSFGASDTQYF.

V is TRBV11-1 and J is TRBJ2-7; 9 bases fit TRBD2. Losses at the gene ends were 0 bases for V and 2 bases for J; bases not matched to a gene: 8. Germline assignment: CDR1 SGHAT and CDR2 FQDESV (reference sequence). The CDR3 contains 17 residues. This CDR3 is CASSLASGGREPYEQYF. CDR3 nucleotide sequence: TGTGCCAGCAGCTTAGCCTCGGGCGGGAGGGAACCCTACGAGCAGTACTTC.

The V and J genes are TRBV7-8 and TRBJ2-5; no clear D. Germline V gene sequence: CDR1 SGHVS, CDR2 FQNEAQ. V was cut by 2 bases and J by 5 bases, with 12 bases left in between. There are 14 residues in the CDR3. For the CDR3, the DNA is TGTGCCAGCAGCTTATGGCTCAGGAAGGAGACCCAGTACTTC. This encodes CASSLWLRKETQYF.

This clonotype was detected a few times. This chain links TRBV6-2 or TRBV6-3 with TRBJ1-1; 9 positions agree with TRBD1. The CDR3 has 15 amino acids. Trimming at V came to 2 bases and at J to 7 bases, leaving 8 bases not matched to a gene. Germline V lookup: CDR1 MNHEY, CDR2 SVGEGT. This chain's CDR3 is CASSYLRDRADEAFF. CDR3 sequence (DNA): TGTGCCAGCAGTTACCTGAGGGACAGGGCCGATGAAGCTTTCTTT.

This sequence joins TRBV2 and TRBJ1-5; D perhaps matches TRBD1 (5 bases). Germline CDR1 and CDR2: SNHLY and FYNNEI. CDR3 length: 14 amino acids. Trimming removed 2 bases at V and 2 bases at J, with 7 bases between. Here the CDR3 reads CASSEQGGNQPQHF. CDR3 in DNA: TGTGCCAGCAGTGAACAGGGCGGCAATCAGCCCCAGCATTTT.

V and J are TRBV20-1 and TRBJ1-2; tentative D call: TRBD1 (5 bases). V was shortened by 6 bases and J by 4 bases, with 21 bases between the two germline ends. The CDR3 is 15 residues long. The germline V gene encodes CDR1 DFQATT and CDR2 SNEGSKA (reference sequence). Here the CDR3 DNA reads TGCAGTGCCGAACTTCAACTGGGGGGGGGCTATGGCTACACCTTC. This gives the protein CSAELQLGGGYGYTF.

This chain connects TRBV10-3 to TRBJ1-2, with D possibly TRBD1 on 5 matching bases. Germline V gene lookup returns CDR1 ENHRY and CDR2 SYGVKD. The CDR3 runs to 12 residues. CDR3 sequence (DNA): TGTGCTGCCGGGACCGCTAACTATGGCTACACCTTC. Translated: CAAGTANYGYTF.

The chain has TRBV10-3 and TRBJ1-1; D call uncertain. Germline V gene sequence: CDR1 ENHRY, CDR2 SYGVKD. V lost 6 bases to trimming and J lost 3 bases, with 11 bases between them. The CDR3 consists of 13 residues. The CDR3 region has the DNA TGTGCCATCAGCGCGAACAAGGACACTGAAGCTTTCTTT. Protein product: CAISANKDTEAFF.

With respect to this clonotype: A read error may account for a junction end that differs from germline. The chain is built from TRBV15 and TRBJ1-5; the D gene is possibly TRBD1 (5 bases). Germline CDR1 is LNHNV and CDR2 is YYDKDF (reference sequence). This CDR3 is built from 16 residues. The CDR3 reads CATSPRDPRGDQPQHF. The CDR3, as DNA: TGTGCCACCAGCCCCCGGGACCCCCGAGGGGATCAGCCCCAACATTTT. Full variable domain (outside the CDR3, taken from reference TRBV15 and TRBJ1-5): DAMVIQNPRYQVTQFGKPVTLSCSQTLNHNVMYWYQQKSSQAPKLLFHYYDKDFNNEADTPDNFQSRRPNTSFCFLDIRSPGLGDTAMYLCATSPRDPRGDQPQHFGDGTRLSIL.

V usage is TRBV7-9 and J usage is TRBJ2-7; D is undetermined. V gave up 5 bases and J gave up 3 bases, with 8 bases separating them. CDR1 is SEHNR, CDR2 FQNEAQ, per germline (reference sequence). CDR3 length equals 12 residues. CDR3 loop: CASSGQHYEQYF. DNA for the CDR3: TGTGCCAGCAGCGGTCAGCACTACGAGCAGTACTTC. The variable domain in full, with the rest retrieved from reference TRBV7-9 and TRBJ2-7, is DTGVSQNPRHKITKRGQNVTFRCDPISEHNRLYWYRQTLGQGPEFLTYFQNEAQLEKSRLLSDRFSAERPKGSFSTLEIQRTEQGDSAMYLCASSGQHYEQYFGPGTRLTVT.

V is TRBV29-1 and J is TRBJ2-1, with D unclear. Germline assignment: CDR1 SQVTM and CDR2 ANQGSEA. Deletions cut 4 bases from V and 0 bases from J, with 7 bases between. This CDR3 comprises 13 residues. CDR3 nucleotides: TGCAGCGTTGTTCTGAACTCCTACAATGAGCAGTTCTTC. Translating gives CSVVLNSYNEQFF.

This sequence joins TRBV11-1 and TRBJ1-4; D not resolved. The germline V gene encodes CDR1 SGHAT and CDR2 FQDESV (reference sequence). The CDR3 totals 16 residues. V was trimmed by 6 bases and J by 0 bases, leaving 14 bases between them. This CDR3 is CASSSGRSATNEKLFF. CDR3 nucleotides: TGTGCCAGCAGTTCCGGACGGTCTGCAACTAATGAAAAACTGTTTTTT.

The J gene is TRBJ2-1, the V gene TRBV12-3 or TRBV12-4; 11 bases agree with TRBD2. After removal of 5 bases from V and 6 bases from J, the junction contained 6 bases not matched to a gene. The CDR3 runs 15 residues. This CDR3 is CASSGGTSGLNEQFF. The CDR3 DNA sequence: TGTGCCAGCAGTGGAGGGACTAGCGGCCTCAATGAGCAGTTCTTC.

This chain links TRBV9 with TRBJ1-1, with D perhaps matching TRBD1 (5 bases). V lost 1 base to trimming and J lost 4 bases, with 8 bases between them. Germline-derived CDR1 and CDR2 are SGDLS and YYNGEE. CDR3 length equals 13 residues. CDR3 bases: TGTGCCAGCAGCGTAATTCAGGGCACTGAAGCTTTCTTT. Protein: CASSVIQGTEAFF.

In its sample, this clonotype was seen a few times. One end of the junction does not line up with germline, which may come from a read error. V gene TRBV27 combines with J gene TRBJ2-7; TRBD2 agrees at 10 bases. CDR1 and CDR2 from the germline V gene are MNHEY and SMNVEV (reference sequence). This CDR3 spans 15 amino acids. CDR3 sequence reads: CVSSLSSGSSYEQYF. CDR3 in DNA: TGTGTCAGCAGTTTGTCTAGCGGGAGCTCCTACGAGCAGTACTTC.

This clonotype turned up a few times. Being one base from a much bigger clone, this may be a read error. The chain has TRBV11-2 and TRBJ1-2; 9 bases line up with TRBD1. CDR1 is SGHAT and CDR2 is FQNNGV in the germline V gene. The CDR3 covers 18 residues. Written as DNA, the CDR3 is TGTGCCAGCGGCTTACATCACAGGGGGCCCAGCTCCTCCTATGGCTACACCTTC. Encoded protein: CASGLHHRGPSSSYGYTF.

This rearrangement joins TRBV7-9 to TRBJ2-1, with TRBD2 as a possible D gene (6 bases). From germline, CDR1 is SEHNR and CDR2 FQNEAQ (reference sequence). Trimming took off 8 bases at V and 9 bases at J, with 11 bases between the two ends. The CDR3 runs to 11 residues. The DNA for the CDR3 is TGTGCCAGCCAGGAGGGCGGTGAGCAGTTCTTC. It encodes CASQEGGEQFF.

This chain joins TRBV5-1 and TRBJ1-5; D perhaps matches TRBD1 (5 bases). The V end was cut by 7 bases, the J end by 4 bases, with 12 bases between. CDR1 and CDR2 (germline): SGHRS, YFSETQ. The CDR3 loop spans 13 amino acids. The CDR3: CASAPGENQPQHF. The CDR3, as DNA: TGCGCCAGCGCCCCGGGGGAGAATCAGCCCCAGCATTTT.

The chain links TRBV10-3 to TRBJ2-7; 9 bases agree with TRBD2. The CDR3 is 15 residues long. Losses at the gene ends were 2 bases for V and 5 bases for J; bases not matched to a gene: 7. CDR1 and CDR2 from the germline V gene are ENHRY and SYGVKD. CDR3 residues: CAISEPGLAPDEQYF. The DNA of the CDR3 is TGTGCCATCAGTGAGCCGGGACTAGCCCCGGACGAGCAGTACTTC.

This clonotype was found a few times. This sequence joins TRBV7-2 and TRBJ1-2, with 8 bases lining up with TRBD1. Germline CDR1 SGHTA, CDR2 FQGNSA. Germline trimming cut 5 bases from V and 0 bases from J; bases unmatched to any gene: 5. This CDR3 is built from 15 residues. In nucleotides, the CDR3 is TGTGCCAGCAGCCCGCAGACAGGGGCTAACTATGGCTACACCTTC. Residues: CASSPQTGANYGYTF. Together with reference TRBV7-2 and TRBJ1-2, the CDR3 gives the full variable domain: GAGVSQSPSNKVTEKGKDVELRCDPISGHTALYWYRQSLGQGLEFLIYFQGNSAPDKSGLPSDRFSAERTGGSVSTLTIQRTQQEDSAVYLCASSPQTGANYGYTFGSGTRLTVV.

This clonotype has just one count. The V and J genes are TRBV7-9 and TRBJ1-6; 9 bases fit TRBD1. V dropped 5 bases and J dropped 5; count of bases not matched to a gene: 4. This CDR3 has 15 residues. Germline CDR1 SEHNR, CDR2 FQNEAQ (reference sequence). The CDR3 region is CASSMGQGDNSPLHF. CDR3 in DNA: TGTGCCAGCAGCATGGGACAGGGCGATAATTCACCCCTCCACTTT.

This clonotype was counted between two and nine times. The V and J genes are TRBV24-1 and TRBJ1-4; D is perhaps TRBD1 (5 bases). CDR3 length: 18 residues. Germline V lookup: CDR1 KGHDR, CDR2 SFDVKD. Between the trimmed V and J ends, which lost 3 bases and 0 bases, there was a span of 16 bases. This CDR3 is CATSDPNRGVATNEKLFF. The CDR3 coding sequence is TGTGCCACCAGTGATCCCAATCGAGGGGTTGCAACTAATGAAAAACTGTTTTTT.

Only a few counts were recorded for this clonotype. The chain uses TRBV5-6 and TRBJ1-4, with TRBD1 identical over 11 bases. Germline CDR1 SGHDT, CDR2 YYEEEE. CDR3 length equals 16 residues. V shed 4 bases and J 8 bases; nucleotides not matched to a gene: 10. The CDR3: CASSPRRDRGREKLFF. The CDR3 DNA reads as TGTGCCAGCAGCCCACGACGGGACAGGGGGAGGGAAAAACTGTTTTTT.

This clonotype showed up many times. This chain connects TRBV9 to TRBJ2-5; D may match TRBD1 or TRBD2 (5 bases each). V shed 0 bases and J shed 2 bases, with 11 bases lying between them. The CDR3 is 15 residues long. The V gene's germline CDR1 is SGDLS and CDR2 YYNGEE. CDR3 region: CASSVGDRTQETQYF. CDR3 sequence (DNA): TGTGCCAGCAGCGTAGGGGACCGGACTCAAGAGACCCAGTACTTC. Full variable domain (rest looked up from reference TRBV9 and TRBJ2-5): DSGVTQTPKHLITATGQRVTLRCSPRSGDLSVYWYQQSLDQGLQFLIQYYNGEERAKGNILERFSAQQFPDLHSELNLSSLELGDSALYFCASSVGDRTQETQYFGPGTRLLVL.

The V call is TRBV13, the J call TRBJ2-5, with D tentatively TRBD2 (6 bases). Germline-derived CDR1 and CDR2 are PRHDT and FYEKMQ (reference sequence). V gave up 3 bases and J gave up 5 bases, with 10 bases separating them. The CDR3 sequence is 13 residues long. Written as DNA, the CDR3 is TGTGCCAGCAGCTTGGAGGGAATCGAGACCCAGTACTTC. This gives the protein CASSLEGIETQYF. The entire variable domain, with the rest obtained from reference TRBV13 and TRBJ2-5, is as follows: AAGVIQSPRHLIKEKRETATLKCYPIPRHDTVYWYQQGPGQDPQFLISFYEKMQSDKGSIPDRFSAQQFSDYHSELNMSSLELGDSALYFCASSLEGIETQYFGPGTRLLVL.

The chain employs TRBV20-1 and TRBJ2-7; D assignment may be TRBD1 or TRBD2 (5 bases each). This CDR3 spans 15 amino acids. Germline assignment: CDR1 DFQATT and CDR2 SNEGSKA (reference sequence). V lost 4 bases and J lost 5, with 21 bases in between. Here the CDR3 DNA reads TGCAGTGCTACTCCTATCGCCTCAGGGACCGACGAGCAGTACTTC. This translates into CSATPIASGTDEQYF.

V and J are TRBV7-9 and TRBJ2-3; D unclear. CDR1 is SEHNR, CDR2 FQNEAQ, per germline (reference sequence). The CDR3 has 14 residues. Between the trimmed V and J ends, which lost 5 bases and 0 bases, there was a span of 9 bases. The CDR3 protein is CASSGRGSTDTQYF. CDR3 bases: TGTGCCAGCAGCGGACGAGGTAGCACAGATACGCAGTATTTT.